The clone carrying this TCR beta chain has a handful of counts. Antigen specificity is unknown. These data originate in a study of T cells after yellow fever vaccination. Broader study findings: Compared with primary, the secondary response was weaker and peaked at day 5, not 15. FACS-sorted repertoires might harbor abundant contaminating clonotypes from the bulk population. The booster saw the reappearance of most primary-vaccination clones (roughly 95% CD4, less than 90% CD8).

After removal of 7 bases from V and 14 bases from J, the junction contained 15 bases not matched to a gene. The CDR3 spans 15 residues. The germline gives CDR1 MDHEN, CDR2 SYDVKM. A process of 5'RACE template switching, which added a universal primer site and UMIs, was used to make TCR cDNA. TCRdb used MiXCR to reprocess the 5' RACE reads, holding one entry per CDR3 protein. The sample consists of under 400,000 distinct CDR3 sequences, around 10% of them appearing once. The starting material was PBMCs, obtained on the day of the first yellow fever vaccination. This receptor was taken from a man between 18 and 35 years old who received the YFV17D yellow fever vaccine. V is TRBV28 and J is TRBJ1-6; 9 bases agree with TRBD1. CDR3 loop: CASTINPGQGRTLHF. Here the CDR3 DNA reads TGTGCCAGCACCATTAACCCGGGACAGGGCCGCACCCTCCACTTT.